This section outlines one T cell receptor (beta chain) sequence together with its context. The entry originates in a study of blood T cell repertoires in COVID-19. Looking at the study overall: Samples of COVID-19 (acute and convalescent) were obtained from the United States, Italy and Spain. PBMCs, B-cell-depleted T cells, or T cells provided the cDNA or gDNA that made up the material.

CDR1 and CDR2 from the germline V gene are SQVTM and ANQGSEA. V was pared by 7 bases and J by 2 bases, with 8 bases between. The length of the CDR3 is 11 residues. In the original workflow: For nucleated cells, counts were estimated from reference gene primer amplification. TCRdb's copy holds only in-frame clones and misses some; the assay was immunoSEQ multiplex PCR. For V, J and clone size, that table is used; D and trimming come from the DNA. The repertoire includes approximately 230,000 clones, 65% to 85% of them detected once, and approximately 5.4% sits in the top ten. Material for sequencing was peripheral blood. The TCR sequence derives from a man of 80 years or more with acute or convalescent COVID-19. V usage is TRBV29-1 and J usage is TRBJ1-2; D is uncertain. The chain's CDR3 is CSAVENYGYTF. DNA of the CDR3: TGCAGCGCCGTCGAGAACTATGGCTACACCTTC.